Listed here are 21 T cell receptor beta chains from one sample, sequenced in a study of cytomegalovirus exposure and HLA in healthy donors. Primers: 60 Vbeta forward and 13 Jbeta reverse. Data came from immunoSEQ multiplex PCR; TCRdb stores just in-frame clones and leaves some out. The table includes 130,000 or so clones, under 70% detected once. Sequenced input: PBMCs. The receptors were sampled from a woman aged 55-70 years in good health and CMV-seronegative.

This clone was seen once. The chain uses TRBV2 and TRBJ2-1; D is undetermined. Trimming removed 4 bases from V and 4 bases from J, with 14 bases in between. CDR1 and CDR2 (germline): SNHLY, FYNNEI. The CDR3 has 15 residues. CDR3 in amino acids: CASSASVVVYNEQFF. CDR3 bases: TGTGCCAGCAGTGCAAGCGTTGTCGTATACAATGAGCAGTTCTTC.

The V and J genes are TRBV27 and TRBJ2-7; D is possibly TRBD1 (5 bases). With 8 bases removed from V and 7 bases from J, the gap between germline ends came to 15 bases. CDR3 length: 12 residues. In germline, CDR1 is MNHEY, CDR2 SMNVEV (reference sequence). The CDR3 DNA follows: TGTGCCAGCGGGCCCGGACCAGGGGAGCAGTACTTC. Translation: CASGPGPGEQYF.

This clone was recorded a few times. The J gene is TRBJ2-7, the V gene TRBV5-1, with a possible D match to TRBD2 (7 bases). CDR1 is SGHRS and CDR2 is YFSETQ in the germline V gene. Trimming removed 5 bases at V and 4 bases at J, with 19 bases between. The CDR3 totals 15 residues. CDR3 region: CASRARGGTAYEQYF. The CDR3 DNA reads as TGCGCCAGCAGGGCGAGGGGGGGTACGGCGTACGAGCAGTACTTC.

This chain joins TRBV6-1 and TRBJ1-2; 7 bases agree with TRBD1. With V trimmed by 6 bases and J by 4 bases, 5 bases remained unmatched. The CDR3 is 13 amino acids. The V gene's germline CDR1 is MNHNS and CDR2 SASEGT. CDR3 bases: TGTGCCAGCAGGACAGGGTTGGGCTATGGCTACACCTTC. Encoded protein: CASRTGLGYGYTF.

This clone has a handful of counts. The chain links TRBV11-2 to TRBJ2-3; 7 positions agree with TRBD2. The CDR3 loop spans 15 amino acids. V shed 2 bases, J shed 5 bases, and the junction held 7 bases outside the gene matches. Germline loops: CDR1 SGHAT, CDR2 FQNNGV. The CDR3 loop reads CASSLHGGSGDTQYF. The DNA for the CDR3 is TGTGCCAGCAGCTTACACGGGGGGAGTGGAGATACGCAGTATTTT.

This sequence joins TRBV9 and TRBJ2-7, with 7 nucleotides matching TRBD2. The CDR3 loop spans 14 amino acids. J gave up 5 bases and V 0 bases, and 5 bases lay outside the gene matches. Germline CDR1 SGDLS, CDR2 YYNGEE. The CDR3 spells CASSVGVAGDEQYF. CDR3 in DNA: TGTGCCAGCAGCGTAGGGGTAGCGGGTGACGAGCAGTACTTC.

The chain employs TRBV5-1 and TRBJ2-2; no clear D. The CDR3 has 15 amino acids. V was pared by 0 bases and J by 4 bases, with 10 bases between. Germline V gene data show CDR1 as SGHRS and CDR2 as YFSETQ. CDR3 protein: CASSLGAVSTGELFF. Here the CDR3 DNA reads TGCGCCAGCAGCTTGGGCGCGGTATCCACCGGGGAGCTGTTTTTT.

This clone was seen a handful of times. This chain connects TRBV5-8 to TRBJ2-7; D might be TRBD2 (7 bases). Between the trimmed V and J ends, which lost 1 base and 6 bases, there was a span of 14 bases. The CDR3 sequence is 14 residues long. Germline V gene sequence: CDR1 SGHTS, CDR2 YDEGEE. CDR3 region: CASSLIQGRGEQYF. CDR3 coding DNA: TGTGCCAGCAGCTTGATTCAGGGGAGGGGCGAGCAGTACTTC.

The rearrangement links TRBV28 to TRBJ2-2; D is unresolved. The V end was cut by 8 bases, the J end by 6 bases, with 19 bases between. The CDR3 contains 15 residues. Germline values: CDR1 MDHEN, CDR2 SYDVKM. DNA for the CDR3: TGTGCCAGCTGCGGCTCCCACCCCGCCGCCGGGGAGCTGTTTTTT. This encodes CASCGSHPAAGELFF.

The rearrangement uses TRBV7-3 and TRBJ2-2; no reliable D call. Looked up from germline, CDR1 is SGHTA and CDR2 is FQGTGA. The CDR3 loop spans 13 amino acids. Trimming removed 5 bases at V and 7 bases at J, with 11 bases between. The CDR3 here is CASSATTGGELFF. CDR3 coding DNA: TGTGCCAGCAGCGCTACTACGGGCGGGGAGCTGTTTTTT.

The chain couples TRBV7-3 to TRBJ2-3; 8 bases map to TRBD1. The CDR3 loop spans 15 amino acids. The J segment lost 5 bases and the V segment lost 5 bases, leaving 9 bases of the junction unmatched. Germline CDR1 and CDR2: SGHTA and FQGTGA. Here the CDR3 DNA reads TGTGCCAGCAGCCGACAGGGGCGTTATGAAGATACGCAGTATTTT. As protein: CASSRQGRYEDTQYF.

V is TRBV6-6 and J is TRBJ2-7; 7 bases line up with TRBD1. Looked up from germline, CDR1 is MNHNY and CDR2 is SVGAGI (reference sequence). V was pared by 4 bases and J by 2 bases, with 8 bases of the junction left unmatched. This CDR3 has 15 amino acids. The CDR3 loop is CASSSPGQKTYEQYF. CDR3 DNA sequence: TGTGCCAGCAGTTCCCCGGGACAGAAGACCTACGAGCAGTACTTC.

This clone was seen only once. The genes are TRBV5-1 and TRBJ1-3, with D uncertain. Trimming pared 1 base from V and 0 bases from J, leaving 8 bases between. CDR1 and CDR2 (germline): SGHRS, YFSETQ. CDR3 length: 15 residues. The CDR3 nucleotides are TGCGCCAGCAGCTTGACCGCTAGCTCTGGAAACACCATATATTTT. Residues: CASSLTASSGNTIYF.

This clone appeared a single time. The chain joins TRBV5-1 to TRBJ2-5; D perhaps matches TRBD1 (6 bases). Judging by the DNA end, TRBJ2-7 fits better; the J call may be wrong. Germline values: CDR1 SGHRS, CDR2 YFSETQ. The CDR3 is 14 residues long. The chain's CDR3 is CASSLDRVIHEQYF. DNA of the CDR3: TGCGCCAGCAGCTTGGACAGGGTGATCCACGAGCAGTACTTC.

J is TRBJ1-5 and V is TRBV28; maybe TRBD1 (5 bases). This CDR3 is 13 amino acids long. Germline V CDR1 and CDR2: MDHEN, SYDVKM. Trimming cost V 3 bases and J 6 bases, with 9 bases left between them. CDR3 region: CASSFLGGQPQHF. DNA of the CDR3: TGTGCCAGCAGTTTCCTGGGGGGTCAGCCCCAGCATTTT.

The chain has TRBV19 and TRBJ1-4, with unresolved D. Trimming left V 7 bases short and J 8 bases short, with 11 bases between. Germline CDR1 LNHDA, CDR2 SQIVND (reference sequence). The CDR3 has 12 amino acids. CDR3 nucleotide sequence: TGTGCCAGTAAGGATCTCGGGGAAAAACTGTTTTTT. It yields the protein CASKDLGEKLFF. The whole variable domain, filled in from reference TRBV19 and TRBJ1-4, reads DGGITQSPKYLFRKEGQNVTLSCEQNLNHDAMYWYRQDPGQGLRLIYYSQIVNDFQKGDIAEGYSVSREKKESFPLTVTSAQKNPTAFYLCASKDLGEKLFFGSGTQLSVL.

This clone was counted a few times. The rearrangement uses TRBV9 and TRBJ2-1; D possibly corresponds to TRBD2 (7 bases). Germline lookup yields CDR1 SGDLS and CDR2 YYNGEE. The CDR3 runs to 21 residues. Trimming took off 0 bases at V and 1 base at J, with 26 bases between the two ends. The CDR3 sequence is CASSVETGGLVSGRSYNEQFF. The CDR3 DNA is TGTGCCAGCAGCGTAGAGACGGGGGGCTTAGTCAGTGGACGGTCCTACAATGAGCAGTTCTTC.

This clone was detected only once. The J gene is TRBJ2-7, the V gene TRBV6-5; maybe TRBD2 (5 bases). The CDR3 is made up of 13 amino acids. V lost 11 bases and J 2 bases, leaving 16 bases between the germline ends. CDR1 is MNHEY and CDR2 is SVGAGI in the germline V gene. This CDR3 reads CAGRTGKAYEQYF. Written as DNA, the CDR3 is TGTGCCGGTCGGACGGGGAAGGCCTACGAGCAGTACTTC.

On this clone itself: The sample carries other DNA sequences with the same CDR3. The CDR3 DNA is TGCGCCAGCAGCCAAGACACTAGCGGGAGCTCCTACAATGAGCAGTTCTTC. This translates into CASSQDTSGSSYNEQFF. The rearrangement uses TRBV4-3 and TRBJ2-1; the match to TRBD2 covers 11 bases. Trimming cost V 0 bases and J 0 bases; bases outside gene matches: 1. The CDR3 covers 17 residues. Germline V gene data show CDR1 as LGHNA and CDR2 as YSLEER.

V and J are TRBV5-1 and TRBJ2-7, with D possibly matching TRBD2 (6 bases). CDR3 length equals 12 residues. Trimming shortened V by 4 bases and J by 3 bases, and 8 bases separated the two germline ends. CDR1 SGHRS and CDR2 YFSETQ come from the germline V gene. The CDR3 reads CASSTGGYEQYF. Written as DNA, the CDR3 is TGCGCCAGCAGCACCGGGGGCTACGAGCAGTACTTC.

This sequence joins TRBV27 and TRBJ2-3; 9 bases align to TRBD2. The CDR3 totals 15 residues. Germline V gives CDR1 MNHEY, CDR2 SMNVEV (reference sequence). The trim removed 5 bases at V and 5 bases at J, leaving 8 bases unmatched. CDR3 nucleotides: TGTGCCAGCAGTCCCTCGATGCGGGGGGGAGATACGCAGTATTTT. It yields the protein CASSPSMRGGDTQYF.